The clone carrying this T cell receptor (beta chain) was detected a few times. Its antigen remains unidentified. This entry is derived from a study of T cells after yellow fever vaccination. Study-wide points: Weaker overall, the secondary response nonetheless peaked faster (day 5 versus 15). The bulk population could contribute abundant contaminating clonotypes to FACS-sorted repertoires.

This CDR3 comprises 15 residues. V dropped 3 bases and J dropped 1; count of bases not matched to a gene: 5. A 5'RACE template-switching step, the method used to make TCR cDNA, added a universal primer site and UMIs. TCRdb reprocessed the 5' RACE reads with MiXCR, giving one entry per CDR3 protein. The sample holds 250,000 to 350,000 distinct CDR3 sequences, approximately 10% seen once. This sequence was found in a man aged 18 to 35 who received the YFV17D yellow fever vaccine. The chain has TRBV12-3 or TRBV12-4 and TRBJ1-1, with 7 bases identical to TRBD1. Specimen: CD4+ T cells sorted from PBMCs, collected 5 days after the yellow fever booster vaccination. As DNA, the CDR3 is TGTGCCAGCAGTTTGAGGACAGGTCAGAACACTGAAGCTTTCTTT. Protein product: CASSLRTGQNTEAFF.